A selection of T cell receptor beta chains follows, all from one sample in a study of cytomegalovirus exposure and HLA in healthy donors. Repertoires were generated with immunoSEQ multiplex PCR, while TCRdb's copy carries only in-frame clones and drops some. The sample includes under 150,000 clones, approximately 83% of them seen just once. The material sequenced was PBMCs. These receptors were taken from a male donor in good health and CMV-seronegative. The CDR3 runs from the conserved cysteine through the conserved F or W. A D gene is named only where the DNA matches it firmly. Size is omitted from some rows. Given values are once, few, many or a class for expanded clones.

d_gene | len | abundance | j_gene | v_gene | CDR3aa | CDR3nt
- | 13 | - | TRBJ2-7 | TRBV11-3 | CASSLGSLSEQYF | TGTGCCAGCAGCTTAGGGTCCCTTAGCGAGCAGTACTTC
- | 14 | - | TRBJ1-5 | TRBV19 | CASSIRSGNQPQHF | TGTGCCAGTAGTATACGCTCCGGGAATCAGCCCCAGCATTTT
- | 16 | - | TRBJ2-7 | TRBV7-8 | CASSLGASGPLREQYF | TGTGCCAGCAGCTTAGGTGCAAGCGGCCCCCTACGCGAGCAGTACTTC
- | 13 | - | TRBJ2-7 | TRBV27 | CASSFATSYEQYF | TGTGCCAGCAGTTTCGCTACCTCCTACGAGCAGTACTTC
TRBD2 | 21 | - | TRBJ2-6 | TRBV18 | CASSPRRESGRANSGANVLTF | TGTGCCAGCTCACCACGAAGGGAAAGCGGGAGGGCGAACTCTGGGGCCAACGTCCTGACTTTC
- | 14 | - | TRBJ2-5 | TRBV4-3 | CASSQRTAGETQYF | TGCGCCAGCAGCCAAAGAACCGCGGGCGAGACCCAGTACTTC
- | 15 | - | TRBJ1-5 | TRBV7-2 | CASSLVQVLGQPQHF | TGTGCCAGCAGCTTAGTACAGGTGCTGGGTCAGCCCCAGCATTTT
TRBD1 | 13 | - | TRBJ1-1 | TRBV6-5 | CASYRPGGTEAFF | TGTGCCAGCTATAGACCAGGGGGCACTGAAGCTTTCTTT
TRBD1 | 15 | once | TRBJ1-1 | TRBV19 | CASSYTGGVSTEAFF | TGTGCCAGTAGTTATACAGGGGGCGTAAGCACTGAAGCTTTCTTT
- | 16 | - | TRBJ1-5 | TRBV19 | CASSISSYGSNQPQHF | TGTGCCAGTAGTATCTCCTCTTACGGGAGCAATCAGCCCCAGCATTTT